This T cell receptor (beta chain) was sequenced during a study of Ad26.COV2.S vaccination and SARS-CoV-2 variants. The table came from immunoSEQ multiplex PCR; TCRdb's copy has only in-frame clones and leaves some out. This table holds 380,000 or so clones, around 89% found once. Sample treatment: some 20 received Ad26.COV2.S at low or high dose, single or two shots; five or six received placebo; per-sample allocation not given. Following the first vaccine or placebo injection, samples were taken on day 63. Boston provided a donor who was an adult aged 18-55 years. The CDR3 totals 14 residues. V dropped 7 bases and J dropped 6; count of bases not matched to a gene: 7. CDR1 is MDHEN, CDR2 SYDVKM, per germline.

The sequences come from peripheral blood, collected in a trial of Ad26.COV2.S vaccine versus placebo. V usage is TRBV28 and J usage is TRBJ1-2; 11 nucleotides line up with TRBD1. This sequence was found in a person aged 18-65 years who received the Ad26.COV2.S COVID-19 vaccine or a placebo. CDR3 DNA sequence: TGTGCCAGCACCACGGACAGGGGGCGCAATGGCTACACCTTC. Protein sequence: CASTTDRGRNGYTF.